The 30 T cell receptor beta chains presented below share a single source sample, sequenced in a study of regulatory and conventional T cells in RAG deficiency. The sorted conventional CD4+ T cells were CD25-low and CD127-high, with genomic DNA sequenced. Repertoires were generated with immunoSEQ multiplex PCR, while TCRdb's copy carries only in-frame clones and drops some. Among some 20,000 clones listed, 85% to 95% were seen once. These data were likewise used in another study, on regulatory T cells. That work contributes: Primers: 52 TRBV forward and 13 TRBJ reverse.

The sample was CD4+ T cells sorted from blood. The receptors shown here come from a human donor in good health.

J is TRBJ2-7 and V is TRBV9, with TRBD1 matching over 9 bases. Germline V lookup: CDR1 SGDLS, CDR2 YYNGEE. The CDR3 is 15 amino acids. V trimming: 0 bases; J trimming: 1 base; junction bases outside the gene matches: 2. CDR3 sequence (DNA): TGTGCCAGCAGCGTAGGACAGGGGGTGTCCTACGAGCAGTACTTC. Translation gives CASSVGQGVSYEQYF.

The V call is TRBV5-1, the J call TRBJ2-7, with D maybe TRBD1 (6 bases). The V end was cut by 2 bases, the J end by 2 bases, with 23 bases between. The CDR3 extends over 18 amino acids. CDR1 and CDR2 (germline): SGHRS, YFSETQ. CDR3 in amino acids: CASSLGLIPRDTTYEQYF. CDR3 nucleotide sequence: TGCGCCAGCAGCTTAGGGTTGATCCCCCGGGACACTACCTACGAGCAGTACTTC.

This chain links TRBV7-9 with TRBJ1-6; perhaps TRBD1 as D (5 bases). Germline V gene data show CDR1 as SEHNR and CDR2 as FQNEAQ (reference sequence). V was clipped by 11 bases and J by 9 bases, with 20 bases between them. The CDR3 runs to 14 residues. The CDR3 nucleotides read TGTGCCCTCACGGCGGGGCCCGAGGGTTCACCCCTCCACTTT. It yields the protein CALTAGPEGSPLHF.

J is TRBJ2-7 and V is TRBV30, with 9 bases fitting TRBD1. Germline values: CDR1 GTSNPN, CDR2 SVGIG (reference sequence). V shed 2 bases and J 3 bases; nucleotides not matched to a gene: 14. The CDR3 totals 17 residues. The CDR3 sequence: CAWSSTGGNSPLYEQYF. The DNA for the CDR3 is TGTGCCTGGAGTAGTACAGGGGGCAATAGCCCCCTCTACGAGCAGTACTTC.

The genes are TRBV27 and TRBJ1-5, with D possibly TRBD1 on 5 matching bases. Trimming took off 6 bases at V and 2 bases at J, with 14 bases between the two ends. Germline assignment: CDR1 MNHEY and CDR2 SMNVEV (reference sequence). CDR3 length: 15 residues. The DNA for the CDR3 is TGTGCCAGCAGAGGAAATGGCAGGGGCAATCAGCCCCAGCATTTT. It yields the protein CASRGNGRGNQPQHF.

This chain joins TRBV7-8 and TRBJ2-4; 7 positions match TRBD2. The CDR3 consists of 14 residues. The ends lost 5 bases at V and 1 base at J; junction bases unmatched: 2. Germline assignment: CDR1 SGHVS and CDR2 FQNEAQ. Here the CDR3 reads CASSPRGAKNIQYF. CDR3 nucleotides: TGTGCCAGCAGCCCGCGGGGGGCCAAAAACATTCAGTACTTC.

V and J are TRBV28 and TRBJ1-2; 8 bases line up with TRBD1. Trimming took 6 bases from V and 0 from J; bases not matched to a gene: 9. The germline V gene encodes CDR1 MDHEN and CDR2 SYDVKM. The CDR3 has 16 amino acids. CDR3 loop: CASSLGGTGANYGYTF. The CDR3, as DNA: TGTGCCAGCAGCCTGGGGGGGACAGGAGCTAACTATGGCTACACCTTC.

V and J are TRBV5-1 and TRBJ1-1; D unresolved. The CDR3 has 14 residues. Germline assignment: CDR1 SGHRS and CDR2 YFSETQ. V lost 7 bases, J lost 2 bases, and 15 bases lay in between. The CDR3 is CASRKGSENTEAFF. The CDR3 DNA is TGCGCCAGCCGTAAAGGGAGTGAAAACACTGAAGCTTTCTTT.

The chain employs TRBV5-5 and TRBJ1-1; 10 nucleotides line up with TRBD1. Germline V lookup: CDR1 SGHKS, CDR2 YYEKEE (reference sequence). There are 14 residues in the CDR3. V gave up 4 bases and J gave up 12 bases; unmatched junction bases: 12. The CDR3 loop reads CASSPGQGRGWTFF. In nucleotides, the CDR3 is TGTGCCAGCAGCCCGGGACAGGGGAGAGGGTGGACTTTCTTT.

The chain has TRBV6-5 and TRBJ1-1, with D possibly matching TRBD1 (5 bases). V lost 4 bases, J lost 8 bases, and 14 bases lay in between. Germline CDR1 reads MNHEY; CDR2 reads SVGAGI. The CDR3 runs to 13 residues. CDR3 sequence (DNA): TGTGCCAGCAGTTCGACAGTGGCTGGAGAAGCTTTCTTT. This codes for CASSSTVAGEAFF.

This rearrangement joins TRBV15 to TRBJ2-7; TRBD2 might be the D (7 bases). The germline CDR1 and CDR2 sequences are LNHNV and YYDKDF (reference sequence). CDR3 length: 16 amino acids. Trimming left V 0 bases short and J 3 bases short, with 15 bases between. The CDR3 region is CATSRDPGGLGYEQYF. The CDR3 DNA reads as TGTGCCACCAGCAGAGATCCCGGGGGGCTGGGCTACGAGCAGTACTTC. The full variable domain, in which reference TRBV15 and TRBJ2-7 provide the parts outside the CDR3, is DAMVIQNPRYQVTQFGKPVTLSCSQTLNHNVMYWYQQKSSQAPKLLFHYYDKDFNNEADTPDNFQSRRPNTSFCFLDIRSPGLGDTAMYLCATSRDPGGLGYEQYFGPGTRLTVT.

The chain uses TRBV29-1 and TRBJ1-1, with TRBD1 matching 9 bases. V trimming: 5 bases; J trimming: 4 bases; junction bases outside the gene matches: 8. CDR1 SQVTM and CDR2 ANQGSEA come from the germline V gene. The CDR3 is 14 residues long. The CDR3 protein is CSVKTGGGSTEAFF. The CDR3 nucleotides read TGCAGCGTTAAGACAGGGGGAGGGAGCACTGAAGCTTTCTTT.

The chain employs TRBV5-4 and TRBJ1-4; D is ambiguous. The germline gives CDR1 SGHNT, CDR2 YYREEE (reference sequence). V was cut by 4 bases and J by 3 bases, with 10 bases left in between. The CDR3 contains 14 residues. The CDR3 is CASSRGTANEKLFF. In DNA form, the CDR3 reads TGTGCCAGCAGCCGGGGAACGGCTAATGAAAAACTGTTTTTT.

Here the CDR3 reads CASSSSSGRHDLAKNIQYF. The CDR3, as DNA: TGTGCCAGCAGCTCATCTAGCGGGAGGCATGATTTAGCCAAAAACATTCAGTACTTC. J is TRBJ2-4 and V is TRBV7-2; 11 bases align to TRBD2. This CDR3 spans 19 amino acids. From germline, CDR1 is SGHTA and CDR2 FQGNSA. Trimming removed 4 bases from V and 0 bases from J; junction bases left unmatched: 11. Combining the CDR3 with reference TRBV7-2 and TRBJ2-4 gives the whole variable domain GAGVSQSPSNKVTEKGKDVELRCDPISGHTALYWYRQSLGQGLEFLIYFQGNSAPDKSGLPSDRFSAERTGGSVSTLTIQRTQQEDSAVYLCASSSSSGRHDLAKNIQYFGAGTRLSVL.

The chain joins TRBV2 to TRBJ1-1; weak D call: TRBD1 (5 bases). V gave up 8 bases and J gave up 0 bases, with 13 bases separating them. The CDR3 is made up of 14 amino acids. Germline V gene lookup returns CDR1 SNHLY and CDR2 FYNNEI. CDR3 sequence reads: CASGAVAMNTEAFF. The DNA for the CDR3 is TGTGCCAGCGGGGCAGTAGCGATGAACACTGAAGCTTTCTTT.

The genes are TRBV4-2 and TRBJ2-7; 8 bases are a match to TRBD1. Trimming took 5 bases from V and 6 from J; bases not matched to a gene: 12. From germline, CDR1 is LGHNA and CDR2 YNFKEQ. This CDR3 is built from 15 residues. In DNA, the CDR3 is TGTGCCAGCAGCTACGGACAGGGTGGGTCGTCCGAGCAGTACTTC. As protein: CASSYGQGGSSEQYF.

The chain combines TRBV19 with TRBJ2-2; tentatively, D is TRBD2 (6 bases). The CDR3 is 14 amino acids. Trimming pared 5 bases from V and 4 bases from J, leaving 11 bases between. Germline V gene lookup returns CDR1 LNHDA and CDR2 SQIVND (reference sequence). This CDR3 reads CASSQRRGTGELFF. The CDR3 region has the DNA TGTGCCAGTAGTCAAAGGCGGGGCACCGGGGAGCTGTTTTTT.

The rearrangement uses TRBV27 and TRBJ1-1, with TRBD1 identical over 7 bases. CDR1 is MNHEY and CDR2 is SMNVEV in the germline V gene (reference sequence). This CDR3 is 13 amino acids long. Trimming cost V 3 bases and J 5 bases; bases outside gene matches: 3. The CDR3 sequence: CASSFSGGTEAFF. CDR3 sequence (DNA): TGTGCCAGCAGTTTTTCAGGGGGGACTGAAGCTTTCTTT.

The chain has TRBV7-6 and TRBJ1-6, with a tentative D call TRBD1 (6 bases). The V end was cut by 4 bases, the J end by 10 bases, with 17 bases between. CDR1 SGHVS and CDR2 FNYEAQ come from the germline V gene. The CDR3 length is 15 residues. The CDR3 is CASSSRGGGYSPLHF. DNA for the CDR3: TGTGCCAGCAGCTCGAGAGGGGGTGGATACTCACCCCTCCACTTT. Looking up the rest from reference TRBV7-6 and TRBJ1-6 gives the full variable domain: GAGVSQSPRYKVTKRGQDVALRCDPISGHVSLYWYRQALGQGPEFLTYFNYEAQQDKSGLPNDRFSAERPEGSISTLTIQRTEQRDSAMYRCASSSRGGGYSPLHFGNGTRLTVT.

This clone was seen just once. V and J are TRBV29-1 and TRBJ1-1; a weak D match, TRBD1 (5 bases). The germline CDR1 and CDR2 sequences are SQVTM and ANQGSEA. V was clipped by 5 bases and J by 4 bases, with 14 bases between them. The CDR3 has 13 residues. The CDR3 loop is CSVKMGEATEAFF. Here the CDR3 DNA reads TGCAGCGTTAAAATGGGGGAGGCCACTGAAGCTTTCTTT. The complete variable domain, with remaining parts taken from reference TRBV29-1 and TRBJ1-1, reads SAVISQKPSRDICQRGTSLTIQCQVDSQVTMMFWYRQQPGQSLTLIATANQGSEATYESGFVIDKFPISRPNLTFSTLTVSNMSPEDSSIYLCSVKMGEATEAFFGQGTRLTVV.

This chain uses TRBV15 with TRBJ2-1; TRBD1 matches at 7 bases. Trimming cost V 1 base and J 5 bases; bases outside gene matches: 2. CDR1 and CDR2 (germline): LNHNV, YYDKDF (reference sequence). This CDR3 has 14 amino acids. The CDR3 is CATSRGQGNNEQFF. The CDR3 DNA reads TGTGCCACCAGCAGAGGACAGGGAAACAATGAGCAGTTCTTC.

This chain links TRBV19 with TRBJ2-1, with D tentatively TRBD1 (5 bases). Germline V gene lookup returns CDR1 LNHDA and CDR2 SQIVND (reference sequence). The CDR3 extends over 12 amino acids. Trimming took 6 bases from V and 7 from J, leaving 10 bases between them. The CDR3 spells CASRLTENEQFF. The CDR3 DNA reads TGTGCCAGTAGACTGACAGAGAATGAGCAGTTCTTC.

With respect to this clone: The junction and the germline gene differ at one end; a read error may be behind it. CDR3 residues: CASSSGGVFQF. The CDR3 nucleotides read TGTGCCAGCAGCTCTGGAGGGGTTTTCCAATTT. The chain is built from TRBV5-4 and TRBJ1-6; a possible D gene is TRBD1 (5 bases). CDR1 and CDR2 from the germline V gene are SGHNT and YYREEE (reference sequence). This CDR3 has 11 amino acids.

This chain connects TRBV9 to TRBJ2-1; TRBD2 is a possible D gene (5 bases). CDR3 size: 15 residues. Deletions cut 0 bases from V and 0 bases from J, with 7 bases between. CDR1 SGDLS and CDR2 YYNGEE come from the germline V gene. The CDR3 bases are TGTGCCAGCAGCGTAGGGGAGCGCTCCTACAATGAGCAGTTCTTC. It translates to CASSVGERSYNEQFF.

The V and J genes are TRBV2 and TRBJ2-4, with D maybe TRBD1 (6 bases). There are 16 residues in the CDR3. Trimming took off 2 bases at V and 1 base at J, with 12 bases between the two ends. The germline gives CDR1 SNHLY, CDR2 FYNNEI. CDR3 sequence: CASSETGGAAKNIQYF. The CDR3 bases are TGTGCCAGCAGTGAAACTGGGGGCGCGGCCAAAAACATTCAGTACTTC.

The chain has TRBV14 and TRBJ2-6; the D is unclear. The V end lost 0 bases, the J end lost 4 bases, and 4 bases lay between the germline ends. The CDR3 has 14 amino acids. Germline CDR1 reads SGHDN; CDR2 reads FVKESK. The CDR3 loop reads CASSQEGGANVLTF. The CDR3 bases are TGTGCCAGCAGCCAAGAGGGGGGGGCCAACGTCCTGACTTTC.

This chain uses TRBV28 with TRBJ1-1, with D unresolved. CDR1 is MDHEN, CDR2 SYDVKM, per germline. The V end lost 2 bases, the J end lost 10 bases, and 11 bases lay between the germline ends. The CDR3 sequence is 12 residues long. This CDR3 reads CASSLGASGAFF. CDR3 coding DNA: TGTGCCAGCAGTTTAGGTGCCTCGGGAGCTTTCTTT.

The chain combines TRBV2 with TRBJ1-2; D is uncertain. The V gene lost 8 bases and the J gene lost 3 bases, with 13 bases spanning the gap. Germline CDR1 and CDR2: SNHLY and FYNNEI. The CDR3 runs to 13 residues. The CDR3 loop reads CASERSFDYGYTF. CDR3 DNA sequence: TGTGCCAGCGAAAGGTCGTTCGACTATGGCTACACCTTC.

The chain has TRBV7-9 and TRBJ2-1; 8 bases are shared with TRBD2. Losses at the gene ends were 2 bases for V and 4 bases for J; bases not matched to a gene: 4. Germline CDR1 SEHNR, CDR2 FQNEAQ (reference sequence). The CDR3 has 15 residues. CDR3 in amino acids: CASSLTGLDYNEQFF. The DNA of the CDR3 is TGTGCCAGCAGCTTAACGGGACTAGATTACAATGAGCAGTTCTTC. The full variable domain, its missing parts supplied by reference TRBV7-9 and TRBJ2-1, is DTGVSQNPRHKITKRGQNVTFRCDPISEHNRLYWYRQTLGQGPEFLTYFQNEAQLEKSRLLSDRFSAERPKGSFSTLEIQRTEQGDSAMYLCASSLTGLDYNEQFFGPGTRLTVL.

The gene calls are TRBV9 and TRBJ2-1; 10 bases align to TRBD2. The V segment lost 5 bases and the J segment 7 bases; nucleotides outside the gene matches: 3. The CDR3 is 13 amino acids. In germline, CDR1 is SGDLS, CDR2 YYNGEE. The CDR3, as DNA: TGTGCCAGCAGTGAGACTAGCGGGAATGAGCAGTTCTTC. Residues: CASSETSGNEQFF.